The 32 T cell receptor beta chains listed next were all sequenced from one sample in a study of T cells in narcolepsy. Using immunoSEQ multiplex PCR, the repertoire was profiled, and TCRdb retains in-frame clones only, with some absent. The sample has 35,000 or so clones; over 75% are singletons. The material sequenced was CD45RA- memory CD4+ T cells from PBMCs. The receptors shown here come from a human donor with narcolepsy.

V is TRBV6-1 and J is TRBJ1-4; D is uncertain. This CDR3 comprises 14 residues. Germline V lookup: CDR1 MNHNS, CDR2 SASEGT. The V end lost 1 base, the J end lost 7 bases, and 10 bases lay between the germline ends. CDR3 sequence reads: CASSEVEGIEKLFF. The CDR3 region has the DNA TGTGCCAGCAGTGAAGTCGAAGGGATTGAAAAACTGTTTTTT.

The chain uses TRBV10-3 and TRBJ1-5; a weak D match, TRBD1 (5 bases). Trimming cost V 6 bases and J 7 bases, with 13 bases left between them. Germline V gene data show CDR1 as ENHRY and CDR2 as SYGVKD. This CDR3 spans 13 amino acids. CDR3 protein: CAISGSRDQPQHF. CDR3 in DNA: TGTGCCATCAGCGGGTCTCGGGACCAGCCCCAGCATTTT.

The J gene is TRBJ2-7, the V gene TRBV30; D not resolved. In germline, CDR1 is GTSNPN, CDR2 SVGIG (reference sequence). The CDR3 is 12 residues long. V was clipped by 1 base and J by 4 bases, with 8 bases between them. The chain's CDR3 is CAWSDSVYEQYF. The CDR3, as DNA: TGTGCCTGGAGTGATTCAGTGTACGAGCAGTACTTC.

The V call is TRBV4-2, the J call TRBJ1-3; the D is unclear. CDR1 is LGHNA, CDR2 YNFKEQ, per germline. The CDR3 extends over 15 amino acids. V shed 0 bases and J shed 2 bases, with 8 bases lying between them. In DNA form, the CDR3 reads TGTGCCAGCAGCCAAGAGGCGGAAGCTGGAAACACCATATATTTT. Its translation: CASSQEAEAGNTIYF.

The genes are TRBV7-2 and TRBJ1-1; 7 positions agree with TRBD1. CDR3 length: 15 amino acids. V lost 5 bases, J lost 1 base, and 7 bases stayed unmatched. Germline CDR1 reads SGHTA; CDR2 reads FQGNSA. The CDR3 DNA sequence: TGTGCCAGCAGCCGACAGGGAAGTGGGAACACTGAAGCTTTCTTT. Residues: CASSRQGSGNTEAFF.

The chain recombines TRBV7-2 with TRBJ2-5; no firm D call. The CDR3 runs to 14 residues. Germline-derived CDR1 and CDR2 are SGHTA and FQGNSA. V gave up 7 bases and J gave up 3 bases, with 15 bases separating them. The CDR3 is CASTLSLTEETQYF. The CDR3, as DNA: TGTGCCAGCACCCTTTCCCTAACTGAAGAGACCCAGTACTTC.

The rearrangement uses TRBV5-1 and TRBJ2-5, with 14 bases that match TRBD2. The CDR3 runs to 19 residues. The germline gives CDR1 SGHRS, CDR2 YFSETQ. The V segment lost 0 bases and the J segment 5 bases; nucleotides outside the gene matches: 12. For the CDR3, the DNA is TGCGCCAGCAGCTTGGCCCCATCGACTAGCGGGGGGGCCGCGGAGACCCAGTACTTC. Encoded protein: CASSLAPSTSGGAAETQYF.

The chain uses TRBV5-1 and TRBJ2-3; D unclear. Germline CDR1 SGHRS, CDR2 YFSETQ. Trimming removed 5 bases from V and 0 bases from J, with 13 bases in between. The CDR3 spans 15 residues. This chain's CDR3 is CASSRQTSSTDTQYF. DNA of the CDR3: TGCGCCAGCAGTCGGCAGACCTCTAGCACAGATACGCAGTATTTT.

In DNA, the CDR3 is TGTGCCAGCAGCGTTCTGGCGGGAAACAATGAGCAGTTCTTC. Its translation is CASSVLAGNNEQFF. V and J are TRBV9 and TRBJ2-1, with a possible D match to TRBD2 (6 bases). V was pared by 2 bases and J by 5 bases, with 11 bases between. The CDR3 extends over 14 amino acids. The V gene's germline CDR1 is SGDLS and CDR2 YYNGEE.

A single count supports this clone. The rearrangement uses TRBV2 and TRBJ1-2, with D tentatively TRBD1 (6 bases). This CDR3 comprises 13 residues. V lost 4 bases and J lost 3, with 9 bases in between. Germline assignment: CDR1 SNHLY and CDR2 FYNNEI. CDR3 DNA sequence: TGTGCCAGCAGTGGTTACAGGGACTATGGCTACACCTTC. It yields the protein CASSGYRDYGYTF.

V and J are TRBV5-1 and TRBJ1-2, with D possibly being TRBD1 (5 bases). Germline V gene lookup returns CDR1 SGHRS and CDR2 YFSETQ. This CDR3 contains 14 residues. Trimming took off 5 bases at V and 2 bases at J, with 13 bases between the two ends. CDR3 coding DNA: TGCGCCAGCAGGCAACAGGAGGGAAACTATGGCTACACCTTC. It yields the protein CASRQQEGNYGYTF.

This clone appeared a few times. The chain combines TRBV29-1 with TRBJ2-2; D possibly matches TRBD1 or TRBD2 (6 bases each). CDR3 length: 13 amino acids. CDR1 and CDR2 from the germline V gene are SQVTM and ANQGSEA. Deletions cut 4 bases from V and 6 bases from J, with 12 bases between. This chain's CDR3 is CSVGVGGSGELFF. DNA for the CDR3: TGCAGCGTTGGGGTGGGGGGCTCCGGGGAGCTGTTTTTT.

The CDR3 is CASRPGPRDIQYF. The CDR3 nucleotides read TGTGCCAGCAGACCAGGCCCCAGGGACATTCAGTACTTC. The chain joins TRBV6-5 to TRBJ2-4; possibly TRBD1 for D (5 bases). V lost 6 bases, J lost 8 bases, and 14 bases lay in between. The CDR3 sequence is 13 residues long. CDR1 and CDR2 from the germline V gene are MNHEY and SVGAGI.

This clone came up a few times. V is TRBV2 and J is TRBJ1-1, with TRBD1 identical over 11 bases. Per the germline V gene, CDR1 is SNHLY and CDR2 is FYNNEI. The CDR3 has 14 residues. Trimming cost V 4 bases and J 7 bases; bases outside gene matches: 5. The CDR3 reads CASSGDRGYIEAFF. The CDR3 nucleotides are TGTGCCAGCAGTGGGGACAGGGGGTATATTGAAGCTTTCTTT.

CDR3 amino acids: CASRHAVFYEQYF. As DNA, the CDR3 is TGTGCCAGCCGGCACGCGGTTTTCTACGAGCAGTACTTC. J is TRBJ2-5 and V is TRBV6-1, with D unresolved. The J call may be wrong; the DNA end is better matched by TRBJ2-7. In germline, CDR1 is MNHNS, CDR2 SASEGT. The CDR3 contains 13 residues.

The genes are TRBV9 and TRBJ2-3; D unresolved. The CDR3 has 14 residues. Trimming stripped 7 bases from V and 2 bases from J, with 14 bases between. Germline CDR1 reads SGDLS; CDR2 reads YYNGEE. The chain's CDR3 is CASCRDPHTDTQYF. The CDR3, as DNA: TGTGCCAGCTGTCGAGACCCCCACACAGATACGCAGTATTTT.

The CDR3 protein is CASSTRGGYGYTF. In DNA form, the CDR3 reads TGTGCCAGCAGCACAAGGGGGGGCTATGGCTACACCTTC. The chain recombines TRBV5-4 with TRBJ1-2, with D tentatively TRBD1 (6 bases). CDR1 is SGHNT and CDR2 is YYREEE in the germline V gene (reference sequence). The length of the CDR3 is 13 residues. Trimming stripped 4 bases from V and 4 bases from J, with 11 bases between.

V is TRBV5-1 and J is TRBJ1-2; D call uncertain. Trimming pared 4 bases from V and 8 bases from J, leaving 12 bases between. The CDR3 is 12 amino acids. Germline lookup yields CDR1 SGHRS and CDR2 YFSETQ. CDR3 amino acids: CASSPPGRGYTF. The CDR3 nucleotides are TGCGCCAGCAGCCCTCCGGGGAGGGGCTACACCTTC.

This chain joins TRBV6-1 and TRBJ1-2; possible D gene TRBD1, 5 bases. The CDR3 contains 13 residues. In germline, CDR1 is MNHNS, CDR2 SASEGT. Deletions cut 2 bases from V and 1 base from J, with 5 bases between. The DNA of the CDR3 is TGTGCCAGCAGTGAACAGGGTAACTATGGCTACACCTTC. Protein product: CASSEQGNYGYTF.

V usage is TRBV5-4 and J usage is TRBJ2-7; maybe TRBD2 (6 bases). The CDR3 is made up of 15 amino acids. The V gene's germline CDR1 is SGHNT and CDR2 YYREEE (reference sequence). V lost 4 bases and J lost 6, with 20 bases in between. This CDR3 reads CASSVRGSGRSEQYF. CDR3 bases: TGTGCCAGCAGCGTCCGAGGGTCAGGGAGGAGCGAGCAGTACTTC.

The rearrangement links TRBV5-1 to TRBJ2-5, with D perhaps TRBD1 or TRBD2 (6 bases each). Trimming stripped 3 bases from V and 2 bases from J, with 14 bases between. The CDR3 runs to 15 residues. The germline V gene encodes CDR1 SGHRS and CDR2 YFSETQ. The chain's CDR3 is CASSSPLGGQETQYF. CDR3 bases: TGCGCCAGCAGCTCCCCACTAGGGGGGCAAGAGACCCAGTACTTC.

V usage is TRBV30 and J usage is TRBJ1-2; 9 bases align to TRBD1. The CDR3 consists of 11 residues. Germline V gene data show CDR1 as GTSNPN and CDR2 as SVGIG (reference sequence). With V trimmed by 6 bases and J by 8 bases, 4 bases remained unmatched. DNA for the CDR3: TGTGCCTGCGGACAGGGGATAGGCTACACCTTC. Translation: CACGQGIGYTF.

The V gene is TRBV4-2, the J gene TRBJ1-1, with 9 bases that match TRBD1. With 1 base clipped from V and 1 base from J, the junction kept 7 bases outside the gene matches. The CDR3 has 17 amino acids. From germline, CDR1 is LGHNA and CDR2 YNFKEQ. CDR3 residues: CASSQAGTGSGNTEAFF. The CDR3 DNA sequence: TGTGCCAGCAGCCAAGCAGGGACAGGGTCCGGGAACACTGAAGCTTTCTTT.

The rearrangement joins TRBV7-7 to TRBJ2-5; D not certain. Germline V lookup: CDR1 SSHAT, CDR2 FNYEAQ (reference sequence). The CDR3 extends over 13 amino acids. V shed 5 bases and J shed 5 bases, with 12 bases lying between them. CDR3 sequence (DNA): TGTGCCAGCAGCCCAGCGTCTGGGGAGACCCAGTACTTC. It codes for CASSPASGETQYF.

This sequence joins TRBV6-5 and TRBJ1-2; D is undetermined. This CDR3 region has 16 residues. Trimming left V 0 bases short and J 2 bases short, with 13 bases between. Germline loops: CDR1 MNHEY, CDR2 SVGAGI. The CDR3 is CASSYSNRWGNYGYTF. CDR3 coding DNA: TGTGCCAGCAGTTACTCGAATCGGTGGGGAAACTATGGCTACACCTTC.

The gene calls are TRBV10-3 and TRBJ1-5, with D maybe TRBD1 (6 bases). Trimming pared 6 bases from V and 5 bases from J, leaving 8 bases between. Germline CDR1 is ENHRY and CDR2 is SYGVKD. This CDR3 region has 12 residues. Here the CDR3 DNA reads TGTGCCATCAGCGCAGGGGATCAGCCCCAGCATTTT. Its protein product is CAISAGDQPQHF.

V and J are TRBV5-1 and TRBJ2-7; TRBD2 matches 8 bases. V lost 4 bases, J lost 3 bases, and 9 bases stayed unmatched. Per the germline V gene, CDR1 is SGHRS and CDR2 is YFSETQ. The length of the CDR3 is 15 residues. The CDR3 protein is CASSAQAGARYEQYF. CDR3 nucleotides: TGCGCCAGCAGCGCCCAAGCGGGGGCACGCTACGAGCAGTACTTC. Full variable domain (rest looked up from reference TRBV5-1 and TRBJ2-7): KAGVTQTPRYLIKTRGQQVTLSCSPISGHRSVSWYQQTPGQGLQFLFEYFSETQRNKGNFPGRFSGRQFSNSRSEMNVSTLELGDSALYLCASSAQAGARYEQYFGPGTRLTVT.

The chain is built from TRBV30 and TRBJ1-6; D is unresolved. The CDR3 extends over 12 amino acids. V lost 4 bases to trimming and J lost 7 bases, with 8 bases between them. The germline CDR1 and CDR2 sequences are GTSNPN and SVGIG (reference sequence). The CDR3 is CAWKTGNSPLHF. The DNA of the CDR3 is TGTGCCTGGAAGACGGGAAATTCACCCCTCCACTTT.

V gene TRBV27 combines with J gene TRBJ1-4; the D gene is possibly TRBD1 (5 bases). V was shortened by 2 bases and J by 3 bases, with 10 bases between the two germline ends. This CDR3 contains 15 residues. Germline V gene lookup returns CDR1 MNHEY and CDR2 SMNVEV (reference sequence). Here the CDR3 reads CASSLGALANEKLFF. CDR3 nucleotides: TGTGCCAGCAGTTTAGGGGCGCTCGCTAATGAAAAACTGTTTTTT.

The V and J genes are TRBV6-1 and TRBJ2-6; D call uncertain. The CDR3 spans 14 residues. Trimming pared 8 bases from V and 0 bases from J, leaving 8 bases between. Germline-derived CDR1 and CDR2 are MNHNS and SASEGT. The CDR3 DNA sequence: TGTGCCAGCCCGGACGACTCTGGGGCCAACGTCCTGACTTTC. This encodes CASPDDSGANVLTF.

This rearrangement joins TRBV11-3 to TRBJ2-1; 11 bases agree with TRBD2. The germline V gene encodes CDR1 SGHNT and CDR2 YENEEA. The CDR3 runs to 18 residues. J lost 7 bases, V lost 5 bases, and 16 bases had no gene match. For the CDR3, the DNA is TGTGCCAGCAGCAACGGGGCTACTAGCGGGGGCCCGAGAAATGAGCAGTTCTTC. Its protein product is CASSNGATSGGPRNEQFF. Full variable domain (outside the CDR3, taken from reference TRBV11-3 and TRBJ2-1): EAGVVQSPRYKIIEKKQPVAFWCNPISGHNTLYWYLQNLGQGPELLIRYENEEAVDDSQLPKDRFSAERLKGVDSTLKIQPAELGDSAVYLCASSNGATSGGPRNEQFFGPGTRLTVL.

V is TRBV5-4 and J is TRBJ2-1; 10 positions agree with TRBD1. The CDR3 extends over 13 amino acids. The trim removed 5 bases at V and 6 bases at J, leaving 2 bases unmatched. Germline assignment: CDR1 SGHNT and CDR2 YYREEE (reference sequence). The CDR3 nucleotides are TGTGCCAGCAGAAGGGACAGGGGCAATGAGCAGTTCTTC. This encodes CASRRDRGNEQFF.